The TCR beta chain described here comes from a study of T cells in Graves' hyperthyroidism and ophthalmopathy. This clonotype was seen repeatedly, ten times or more. Antigen specificity is unknown. The investigators amplified TCR beta CDR3 regions from RNA transcripts. HTBI primers were the set used in a first-round RT-PCR of the TCR CDR3. Each CDR3 protein is one row after TCRdb ran MiXCR on the multiplex PCR reads. Among some 270,000 distinct CDR3 sequences listed, about 24% were seen once. Germline V gene data show CDR1 as MNHEY and CDR2 as SVGAGI. CDR3 length: 15 residues. V was trimmed by 6 bases and J by 3 bases, leaving 18 bases between them. Whole-study findings and limits: Peripheral blood also featured most of the thyroid clonotypes expanded above 0.001.

The source material was blood. This receptor was identified in a woman in her thirties or forties with Graves' ophthalmopathy. The J gene is TRBJ2-7, the V gene TRBV6-5; D not certain. The CDR3 protein is CASSRTVTKNYEQYF. CDR3 DNA sequence: TGTGCCAGCAGCAGGACCGTCACGAAAAACTACGAGCAGTACTTC.